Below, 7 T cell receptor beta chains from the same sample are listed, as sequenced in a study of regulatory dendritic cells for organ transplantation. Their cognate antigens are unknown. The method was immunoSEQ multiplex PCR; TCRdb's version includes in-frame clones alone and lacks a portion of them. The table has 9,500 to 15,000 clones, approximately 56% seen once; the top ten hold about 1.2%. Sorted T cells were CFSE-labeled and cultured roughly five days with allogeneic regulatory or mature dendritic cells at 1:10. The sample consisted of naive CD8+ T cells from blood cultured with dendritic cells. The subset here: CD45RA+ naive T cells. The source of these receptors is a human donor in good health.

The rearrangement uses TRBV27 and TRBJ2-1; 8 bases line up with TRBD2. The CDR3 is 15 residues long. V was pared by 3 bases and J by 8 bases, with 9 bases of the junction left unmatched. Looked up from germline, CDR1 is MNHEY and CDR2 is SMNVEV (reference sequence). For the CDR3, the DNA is TGTGCCAGCAGTTTTCACACCGGGGGGGCCGATGAGCAGTTCTTC. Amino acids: CASSFHTGGADEQFF.

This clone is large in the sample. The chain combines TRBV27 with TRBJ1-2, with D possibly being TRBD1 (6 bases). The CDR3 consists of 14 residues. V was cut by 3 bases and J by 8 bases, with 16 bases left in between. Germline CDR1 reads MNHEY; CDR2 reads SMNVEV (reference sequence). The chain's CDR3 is CASSLGAGVRGYTF. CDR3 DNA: TGTGCCAGCAGTTTGGGAGCAGGGGTTCGGGGCTACACCTTC.

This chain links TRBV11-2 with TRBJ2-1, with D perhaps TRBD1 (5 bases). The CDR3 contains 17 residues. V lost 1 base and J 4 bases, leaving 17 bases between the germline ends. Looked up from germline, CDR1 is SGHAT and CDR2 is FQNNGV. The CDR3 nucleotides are TGTGCCAGCAGCTTAGGGCTAGGGGATTTAGAGTACAATGAGCAGTTCTTC. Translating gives CASSLGLGDLEYNEQFF.

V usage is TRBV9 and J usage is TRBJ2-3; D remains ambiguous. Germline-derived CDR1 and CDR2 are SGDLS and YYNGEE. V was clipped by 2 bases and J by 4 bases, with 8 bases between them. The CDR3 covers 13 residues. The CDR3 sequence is CASSVPPADTQYF. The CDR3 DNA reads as TGTGCCAGCAGCGTTCCCCCCGCAGATACGCAGTATTTT.

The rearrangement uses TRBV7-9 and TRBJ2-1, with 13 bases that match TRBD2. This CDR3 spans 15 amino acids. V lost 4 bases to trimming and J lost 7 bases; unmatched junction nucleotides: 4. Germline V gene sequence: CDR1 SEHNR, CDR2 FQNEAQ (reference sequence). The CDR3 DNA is TGTGCCAGCAGCTGGACTAGCGGGGGACTTAATGAGCAGTTCTTC. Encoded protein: CASSWTSGGLNEQFF.

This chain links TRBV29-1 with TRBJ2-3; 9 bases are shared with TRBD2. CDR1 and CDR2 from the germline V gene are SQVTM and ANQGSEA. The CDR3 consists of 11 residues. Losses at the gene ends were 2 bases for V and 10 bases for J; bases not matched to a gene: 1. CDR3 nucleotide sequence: TGCAGCGTTGAACTAGCGGGGTCGCAGTATTTT. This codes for CSVELAGSQYF.

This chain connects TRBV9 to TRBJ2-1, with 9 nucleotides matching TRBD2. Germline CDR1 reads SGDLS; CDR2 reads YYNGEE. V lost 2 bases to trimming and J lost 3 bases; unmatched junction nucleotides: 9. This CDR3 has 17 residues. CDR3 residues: CASSVGDSGGYYNEQFF. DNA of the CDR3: TGTGCCAGCAGCGTTGGAGATAGCGGGGGATACTACAATGAGCAGTTCTTC. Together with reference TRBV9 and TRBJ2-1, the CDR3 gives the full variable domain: DSGVTQTPKHLITATGQRVTLRCSPRSGDLSVYWYQQSLDQGLQFLIQYYNGEERAKGNILERFSAQQFPDLHSELNLSSLELGDSALYFCASSVGDSGGYYNEQFFGPGTRLTVL.